The 32 T cell receptor beta chains in this list originate from one sample, sequenced in a study of blood T cell repertoires in COVID-19. The method was immunoSEQ multiplex PCR; TCRdb's version includes in-frame clones alone and lacks a portion of them. The sample records some 250,000 clones, about 89% being singletons. The sequencing input was PBMCs or T cells enriched from blood (not recorded which). The receptor set was obtained from a middle-aged man who had recovered from COVID-19.

This chain links TRBV19 with TRBJ2-7; a weak D match, TRBD1 (6 bases). Deletions cut 2 bases from V and 0 bases from J, with 8 bases between. CDR3 size: 14 residues. Looked up from germline, CDR1 is LNHDA and CDR2 is SQIVND (reference sequence). The CDR3 sequence: CASSITGRSYEQYF. CDR3 in DNA: TGTGCCAGTAGTATAACAGGGCGCTCCTACGAGCAGTACTTC.

The chain uses TRBV6-5 and TRBJ2-2; TRBD2 matches at 10 bases. There are 16 residues in the CDR3. CDR1 is MNHEY, CDR2 SVGAGI, per germline. The J segment lost 7 bases and the V segment lost 2 bases, leaving 7 bases of the junction unmatched. CDR3 loop: CASSYRLAGDDGELFF. CDR3 nucleotides: TGTGCCAGCAGTTACCGGCTAGCGGGAGACGACGGGGAGCTGTTTTTT.

This clone has only one observation. The V and J genes are TRBV28 and TRBJ2-1; TRBD2 agrees at 14 bases. Germline CDR1 is MDHEN and CDR2 is SYDVKM. The CDR3 has 15 residues. Losses at the gene ends were 3 bases for V and 9 bases for J; bases not matched to a gene: 4. The CDR3 DNA follows: TGTGCCAGCAGTTTGGGACTAGCGGGAGTAGGTGAGCAGTTCTTC. Translating it yields CASSLGLAGVGEQFF.

This sequence joins TRBV20-1 and TRBJ1-4; unclear D gene. Trimming took 3 bases from V and 4 from J, leaving 9 bases between them. This CDR3 has 13 residues. Germline CDR1 and CDR2: DFQATT and SNEGSKA (reference sequence). CDR3 region: CSASPGNNEKLFF. DNA of the CDR3: TGCAGTGCTAGTCCCGGGAATAATGAAAAACTGTTTTTT.

This clone was observed a single time. The chain recombines TRBV6-4 with TRBJ2-6; TRBD1 agrees at 9 bases. The CDR3 extends over 17 amino acids. Losses at the gene ends were 7 bases for V and 1 base for J; bases not matched to a gene: 8. Germline CDR1 and CDR2: MRHNA and SNTAGT. CDR3 amino acids: CASKPGQGLSGANVLTF. CDR3 sequence (DNA): TGTGCCAGCAAACCGGGACAGGGACTGTCTGGGGCCAACGTCCTGACTTTC.

The chain recombines TRBV6-5 with TRBJ1-5; 9 bases align to TRBD1. Trimming removed 6 bases from V and 3 bases from J; junction bases left unmatched: 6. This CDR3 contains 15 residues. Germline CDR1 is MNHEY and CDR2 is SVGAGI. Here the CDR3 DNA reads TGTGCCAGCAGCATGGACAGGGGACCCAATCAGCCCCAGCATTTT. Amino acid sequence: CASSMDRGPNQPQHF.

The genes are TRBV25-1 and TRBJ1-3, with D tentatively TRBD1 (5 bases). V was shortened by 0 bases and J by 2 bases, with 11 bases between the two germline ends. Looked up from germline, CDR1 is MGHDK and CDR2 is SYGVNS. The CDR3 has 16 amino acids. The CDR3 region has the DNA TGTGCCAGCAGTGAATATGGGGCTTTCCCTGGAAACACCATATATTTT. Residues: CASSEYGAFPGNTIYF.

This rearrangement joins TRBV19 to TRBJ2-5; 8 nucleotides agree with TRBD1. With 5 bases clipped from V and 7 bases from J, the junction kept 6 bases outside the gene matches. The CDR3 contains 13 residues. The germline gives CDR1 LNHDA, CDR2 SQIVND (reference sequence). The CDR3 region has the DNA TGTGCCAGTAGTCGAGGACAGGGCGGGACCCAGTACTTC. Amino acid sequence: CASSRGQGGTQYF.

The V call is TRBV5-1, the J call TRBJ1-6; 10 nucleotides match TRBD1. Trimming removed 2 bases from V and 9 bases from J; junction bases left unmatched: 8. This CDR3 contains 16 residues. The germline V gene encodes CDR1 SGHRS and CDR2 YFSETQ. The CDR3 region is CASSFSTGTGASPLHF. CDR3 sequence (DNA): TGCGCCAGCAGCTTCTCCACCGGGACAGGGGCTTCACCCCTCCACTTT.

The rearrangement links TRBV19 to TRBJ1-1; possible D gene TRBD1, 6 bases. Trimming pared 6 bases from V and 0 bases from J, leaving 17 bases between. The CDR3 is 16 amino acids. The germline V gene encodes CDR1 LNHDA and CDR2 SQIVND (reference sequence). This CDR3 is CASRAGALAMNTEAFF. CDR3 bases: TGTGCCAGTAGAGCGGGGGCCCTCGCTATGAACACTGAAGCTTTCTTT.

A few counts support this clone. The chain links TRBV18 to TRBJ2-2, with 9 bases lining up with TRBD1. The V segment lost 3 bases and the J segment 7 bases; nucleotides outside the gene matches: 6. In germline, CDR1 is KGHSH, CDR2 LQKENI. The CDR3 runs 15 residues. The DNA for the CDR3 is TGTGCCAGCTCACCGCGGGGACAGGGCAGCGGGGAGCTGTTTTTT. This codes for CASSPRGQGSGELFF.

A few counts support this clone. The CDR3 protein is CASSQDRGGPYEQYF. The CDR3 DNA reads TGCGCCAGCAGCCAGGACAGGGGGGGTCCCTACGAGCAGTACTTC. This sequence joins TRBV4-3 and TRBJ2-7, with 10 bases fitting TRBD1. Germline V gene lookup returns CDR1 LGHNA and CDR2 YSLEER. Trimming cost V 3 bases and J 2 bases; bases outside gene matches: 4. This CDR3 spans 15 amino acids.

The chain couples TRBV18 to TRBJ2-7, with TRBD1 matching over 9 bases. Germline V gene sequence: CDR1 KGHSH, CDR2 LQKENI. The CDR3 has 15 residues. J was trimmed by 2 bases and V by 8 bases; bases with no gene match: 10. The CDR3 nucleotides are TGTGCCAGCAGTGACCGACAGGGGGATACCTACGAGCAGTACTTC. Its translation: CASSDRQGDTYEQYF.

This rearrangement joins TRBV3-1 (or the pseudogene TRBV3-2) to TRBJ1-6; perhaps TRBD1 as D (5 bases). The CDR3 totals 20 residues. The V end was cut by 4 bases, the J end by 5 bases, with 27 bases between. CDR1 is LGHDT and CDR2 is YNNKEL in the germline V gene (reference sequence). CDR3 residues: CASSRFSGGKSNNNNSPLHF. The CDR3 coding sequence is TGTGCCAGCAGCCGGTTCTCTGGGGGGAAATCAAACAATAATAATTCACCCCTCCACTTT.

The rearrangement joins TRBV7-2 to TRBJ2-2; 14 positions agree with TRBD2. The CDR3 totals 19 residues. Germline V CDR1 and CDR2: SGHTA, FQGNSA. V trimming: 1 base; J trimming: 2 bases; junction bases outside the gene matches: 6. In DNA form, the CDR3 reads TGTGCCAGCAGCTTAGGTTCCGGACTAGCGGGAGGCAACACCGGGGAGCTGTTTTTT. This gives the protein CASSLGSGLAGGNTGELFF.

The sample holds one count of this clone. The V and J genes are TRBV28 and TRBJ2-7; TRBD2 matches at 9 bases. The CDR3 extends over 15 amino acids. The V segment lost 5 bases and the J segment 6 bases; nucleotides outside the gene matches: 11. Germline lookup yields CDR1 MDHEN and CDR2 SYDVKM. CDR3 amino acids: CASSPLGLAVGEQYF. The CDR3 DNA sequence: TGTGCCAGCAGTCCTCTGGGACTAGCTGTGGGCGAGCAGTACTTC.

The chain is built from TRBV18 and TRBJ2-1; D ambiguous. Per germline, CDR1 KGHSH and CDR2 LQKENI. The ends were cut back, 6 bases at V and 3 bases at J, with 18 bases in the middle. This CDR3 has 16 amino acids. The chain's CDR3 is CASSPPSTPNYNEQFF. CDR3 sequence (DNA): TGTGCCAGCTCGCCCCCTAGTACCCCTAACTACAATGAGCAGTTCTTC.

J is TRBJ2-3 and V is TRBV7-2; 16 bases line up with TRBD2. Losses at the gene ends were 3 bases for V and 4 bases for J; bases not matched to a gene: 4. The V gene's germline CDR1 is SGHTA and CDR2 FQGNSA. There are 17 residues in the CDR3. For the CDR3, the DNA is TGTGCCAGCAGCTTCCCGGGACTAGCGGGAGGGCCAGATACGCAGTATTTT. It encodes CASSFPGLAGGPDTQYF.

In its sample, this clone was seen once. The V call is TRBV9, the J call TRBJ1-2, with D possibly being TRBD1 (6 bases). CDR1 and CDR2 (germline): SGDLS, YYNGEE. The V end was cut by 3 bases, the J end by 4 bases, with 19 bases between. CDR3 length equals 16 residues. CDR3 in amino acids: CASSASRDQGGYGYTF. CDR3 coding DNA: TGTGCCAGCAGCGCTAGTAGGGACCAAGGGGGCTATGGCTACACCTTC.

The V and J genes are TRBV3-1 (or the pseudogene TRBV3-2) and TRBJ1-3; the D is unclear. This CDR3 has 17 residues. With 1 base removed from V and 0 bases from J, the gap between germline ends came to 13 bases. In germline, CDR1 is LGHDT, CDR2 YNNKEL (reference sequence). CDR3 nucleotide sequence: TGTGCCAGCAGCCAAGTCCCTAACCTTGGCTCTGGAAACACCATATATTTT. As protein: CASSQVPNLGSGNTIYF.

The chain carries TRBV6-2 or TRBV6-3 and TRBJ2-3, with 7 bases identical to TRBD2. V trimming: 2 bases; J trimming: 4 bases; junction bases outside the gene matches: 3. CDR1 and CDR2 (germline): MNHEY, SVGEGT. The CDR3 runs 14 residues. The CDR3 DNA reads as TGTGCCAGCAGTTACGCGGGAGAGGCAGATACGCAGTATTTT. Translating gives CASSYAGEADTQYF.

This clone was observed a single time. The V and J genes are TRBV20-1 and TRBJ2-7, with 11 bases identical to TRBD2. Trimming took 3 bases from V and 1 from J; bases not matched to a gene: 5. Germline values: CDR1 DFQATT, CDR2 SNEGSKA (reference sequence). CDR3 size: 15 residues. The chain's CDR3 is CSASSLAGASYEQYF. For the CDR3, the DNA is TGCAGTGCTAGTTCACTAGCGGGGGCATCCTACGAGCAGTACTTC.

The chain carries TRBV11-3 and TRBJ2-1; D perhaps matches TRBD2 (7 bases). Germline lookup yields CDR1 SGHNT and CDR2 YENEEA. The ends were cut back, 5 bases at V and 2 bases at J, with 25 bases in the middle. The CDR3 runs 19 residues. As DNA, the CDR3 is TGTGCCAGCAGCGGATGGGGGGGCCGCGAAAGATCGACCTACAATGAGCAGTTCTTC. Amino acid sequence: CASSGWGGRERSTYNEQFF. Together with reference TRBV11-3 and TRBJ2-1, the CDR3 gives the full variable domain: EAGVVQSPRYKIIEKKQPVAFWCNPISGHNTLYWYLQNLGQGPELLIRYENEEAVDDSQLPKDRFSAERLKGVDSTLKIQPAELGDSAVYLCASSGWGGRERSTYNEQFFGPGTRLTVL.

The rearrangement joins TRBV12-2 to TRBJ2-3; the table's TRBD2 call for D was not verified on the DNA. TRBV12-2 counts as a pseudogene. CDR3 length: 16 residues. The CDR3 region is CASRQRLAVSTDTQYF. CDR3 nucleotides: TGTGCAAGTCGCCAGCGACTAGCAGTTAGCACAGATACGCAGTATTTT.

The chain carries TRBV6-5 and TRBJ1-4; no clear D. Trimming took 3 bases from V and 8 from J, leaving 19 bases between them. The CDR3 runs to 16 residues. Germline V gives CDR1 MNHEY, CDR2 SVGAGI. CDR3 sequence reads: CASSYLRSLTREKLFF. As DNA, the CDR3 is TGTGCCAGCAGTTATCTGAGATCGCTTACCCGAGAAAAACTGTTTTTT.

The rearrangement links TRBV19 to TRBJ2-7; D perhaps matches TRBD2 (6 bases). Germline CDR1 is LNHDA and CDR2 is SQIVND (reference sequence). The CDR3 covers 14 residues. Trimming pared 3 bases from V and 4 bases from J, leaving 13 bases between. The CDR3 nucleotides are TGTGCCAGTAGTATTACTCTAGCGCCATACGAGCAGTACTTC. This translates into CASSITLAPYEQYF.

This chain links TRBV19 with TRBJ1-5; 9 bases are shared with TRBD1. Trimming at V came to 5 bases and at J to 6 bases, leaving 14 bases not matched to a gene. CDR1 and CDR2 from the germline V gene are LNHDA and SQIVND (reference sequence). The CDR3 runs 17 residues. The chain's CDR3 is CASSQGDRAGVFQPQHF. For the CDR3, the DNA is TGTGCCAGTAGTCAGGGGGACAGGGCCGGAGTATTTCAGCCCCAGCATTTT.

The chain employs TRBV2 and TRBJ2-3; the match to TRBD2 covers 9 bases. The V segment lost 7 bases and the J segment 0 bases; nucleotides outside the gene matches: 5. The CDR3 sequence is 15 residues long. The V gene's germline CDR1 is SNHLY and CDR2 FYNNEI. CDR3 sequence: CASKATSGSTDTQYF. CDR3 DNA sequence: TGTGCCAGCAAGGCCACTAGCGGGAGCACAGATACGCAGTATTTT. Full variable domain (missing parts from reference TRBV2 and TRBJ2-3): EPEVTQTPSHQVTQMGQEVILRCVPISNHLYFYWYRQILGQKVEFLVSFYNNEISEKSEIFDDQFSVERPDGSNFTLKIRSTKLEDSAMYFCASKATSGSTDTQYFGPGTRLTVL.

This chain links TRBV25-1 with TRBJ1-3; D remains unclear. The CDR3 is made up of 15 amino acids. Trimming shortened V by 0 bases and J by 2 bases, and 8 bases separated the two germline ends. CDR1 and CDR2 from the germline V gene are MGHDK and SYGVNS. The CDR3, as DNA: TGTGCCAGCAGTGAATATGAGGTCCCTGGAAACACCATATATTTT. Translation: CASSEYEVPGNTIYF. Filled out from reference TRBV25-1 and TRBJ1-3, the complete variable domain reads EADIYQTPRYLVIGTGKKITLECSQTMGHDKMYWYQQDPGMELHLIHYSYGVNSTEKGDLSSESTVSRIRTEHFPLTLESARPSHTSQYLCASSEYEVPGNTIYFGEGSWLTVV.

The chain links TRBV29-1 to TRBJ2-1; TRBD1 is a possible D gene (5 bases). V lost 6 bases, J lost 0 bases, and 9 bases lay in between. This CDR3 region has 13 residues. Germline loops: CDR1 SQVTM, CDR2 ANQGSEA. In DNA, the CDR3 is TGCAGCGTGGGGCCCAACTCCTACAATGAGCAGTTCTTC. Protein product: CSVGPNSYNEQFF.

The V gene is TRBV5-5, the J gene TRBJ1-5, with D maybe TRBD1 (5 bases). CDR1 is SGHKS, CDR2 YYEKEE, per germline (reference sequence). CDR3 length: 16 amino acids. The V end lost 0 bases, the J end lost 2 bases, and 12 bases lay between the germline ends. The CDR3 DNA sequence: TGTGCCAGCAGCTTGGCTTCCGGCAGGGGCAATCAGCCCCAGCATTTT. The encoded protein is CASSLASGRGNQPQHF.

V and J are TRBV7-9 and TRBJ2-5, with D possibly being TRBD2 (6 bases). V was cut by 5 bases and J by 2 bases, with 12 bases left in between. Germline V gives CDR1 SEHNR, CDR2 FQNEAQ (reference sequence). This CDR3 is 14 amino acids long. The CDR3 DNA is TGTGCCAGCAGCGGAGGGGCTTTTCAAGAGACCCAGTACTTC. Its protein product is CASSGGAFQETQYF.